The entry below describes one TCR beta chain. This entry comes from a study of blood T cell repertoires in COVID-19. On the study more broadly: The analysed material was cDNA or gDNA that came from T cells, B-cell-depleted T cells, or PBMCs.

This table comes from immunoSEQ multiplex PCR, and its TCRdb copy is limited to in-frame clones, with some not included. This table holds 100,000 to 150,000 clones, 70% to 90% found once. V lost 4 bases and J 4 bases, leaving 13 bases between the germline ends. The CDR3 has 13 residues. Germline CDR1 SQVTM, CDR2 ANQGSEA. This clonotype was sampled from a man aged 45 to 65 with acute or convalescent COVID-19. This chain connects TRBV29-1 to TRBJ1-1, with a weak D call TRBD1 (5 bases). The sample comprised peripheral blood. The CDR3 coding sequence is TGCAGCGTTGGCACAGGTTGGGGCACTGAAGCTTTCTTT. Residues: CSVGTGWGTEAFF.